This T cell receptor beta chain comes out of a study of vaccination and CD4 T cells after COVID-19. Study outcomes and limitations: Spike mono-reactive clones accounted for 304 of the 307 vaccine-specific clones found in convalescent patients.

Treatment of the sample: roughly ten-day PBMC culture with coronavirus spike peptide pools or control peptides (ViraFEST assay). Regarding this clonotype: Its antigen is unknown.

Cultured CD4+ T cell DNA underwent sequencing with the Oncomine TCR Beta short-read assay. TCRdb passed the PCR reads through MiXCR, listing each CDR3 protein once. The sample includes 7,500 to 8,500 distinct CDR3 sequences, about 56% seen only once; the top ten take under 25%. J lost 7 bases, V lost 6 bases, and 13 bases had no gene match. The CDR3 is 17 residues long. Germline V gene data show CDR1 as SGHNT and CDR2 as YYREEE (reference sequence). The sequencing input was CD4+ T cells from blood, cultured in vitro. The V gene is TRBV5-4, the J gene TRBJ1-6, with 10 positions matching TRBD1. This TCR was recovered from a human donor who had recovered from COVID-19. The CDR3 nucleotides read TGTGCCAGCACCCCAGGACGAGGGGGACAGGGGAATTCACCCCTCCACTTT. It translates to CASTPGRGGQGNSPLHF.